Listed below are T cell receptor beta chains from one sample, sequenced in a study of read filtering for tumor transcriptome and immune sequencing. MiXCR was run by TCRdb on the reads, yielding one entry per CDR3 protein. The table lists approximately 5,300 distinct CDR3 sequences, 20% to 25% of them singletons. The specimen was a population of CD138-negative cells sorted from bone marrow. These receptors were taken from a donor older than 35 with multiple myeloma. The CDR3 runs from the conserved cysteine through the conserved F or W. Fields, in order: clone size, D gene, V gene, J gene, CDR3 protein, CDR3 DNA. A D gene is named only where the DNA matches it firmly. Expanded clones get a size class; other rows say once, few or many, or leave the size out.

NA	TRBD1	TRBV27	TRBJ2-7	CASGRGRGLYEQYF	TGTGCCAGCGGCCGAGGCAGGGGGCTTTACGAGCAGTACTTC
many	NA	TRBV30	TRBJ2-1	CACRTSNEQFF	TGTGCCTGCAGGACCAGCAATGAGCAGTTCTTC
many	TRBD2	TRBV11-2	TRBJ2-5	CASSLGSGRRKTQYF	TGTGCCAGCAGCTTAGGTAGCGGGAGGAGGAAGACCCAGTACTTC
medium-sized	NA	TRBV10-3	TRBJ1-1	CATRITDLNTEAFF	TGTGCCACCCGGATAACAGATTTGAACACTGAAGCTTTCTTT
medium-sized	NA	TRBV6-5	TRBJ1-6	CASSSRQTSPLHF	TGTGCCAGCAGTTCCAGACAGACTTCACCCCTCCACTTT
NA	NA	TRBV20-1	TRBJ1-1	CSATKGQGPPITEAFF	TGCAGTGCTACAAAAGGGCAGGGACCCCCTATCACTGAAGCTTTCTTT
medium-sized	NA	TRBV5-1	TRBJ2-1	CASSWIRGEQFF	TGCGCCAGCAGCTGGATCCGGGGTGAGCAGTTCTTC
many	NA	TRBV5-6	TRBJ1-2	CASSLGYWTEGYTF	TGTGCCAGCAGCTTGGGGTATTGGACGGAAGGCTACACCTTC
NA	NA	TRBV23-1	TRBJ1-5	CASPTQGRNQPQHF	TGCGCCAGCCCCACTCAGGGGCGCAATCAGCCCCAGCATTTT
NA	TRBD1	TRBV29-1	TRBJ2-3	CSVLQGDRTDTQYF	TGCAGCGTTCTACAGGGGGATCGCACAGATACGCAGTATTTT
medium-sized	NA	TRBV28	TRBJ2-3	CASSLRALGTDTQYF	TGTGCCAGCAGTTTAAGAGCGTTGGGCACAGATACGCAGTATTTT
many	TRBD1	TRBV29-1	TRBJ2-7	CSVEDPSQGAYEQYF	TGCAGCGTTGAAGATCCCTCGCAGGGGGCATACGAGCAGTACTTC
many	TRBD2	TRBV19	TRBJ2-1	CASKPGTSGTSNEQFF	TGTGCCAGTAAGCCAGGGACTAGCGGCACCTCCAATGAGCAGTTCTTC
large	NA	TRBV4-2	TRBJ2-1	CASSQDLPVSYEQFF	TGTGCCAGCAGCCAAGATCTTCCAGTTAGCTATGAGCAGTTCTTC
many	NA	TRBV5-1	TRBJ2-1	CASSLVGTPNEQFF	TGCGCCAGCAGCTTGGTCGGGACTCCGAATGAGCAGTTCTTC
medium-sized	TRBD2	TRBV24-1	TRBJ2-1	CATSDTEREETYNEQFF	TGTGCCACCAGTGATACTGAGCGGGAAGAAACCTACAATGAGCAGTTCTTC
NA	NA	TRBV20-1	TRBJ1-6	CSARSWGRGSPLHF	TGCAGTGCCCGATCGTGGGGTCGTGGTTCACCCCTCCACTTT
many	NA	TRBV7-9	TRBJ2-7	CASSLVTGPGEQYF	TGTGCCAGCAGCTTAGTCACAGGCCCCGGGGAGCAGTACTTC
medium-sized	NA	TRBV20-1	TRBJ2-6	CSARDWGFEGPGANVLTF	TGCAGTGCTAGAGATTGGGGCTTTGAGGGGCCTGGGGCCAACGTCCTGACTTTC
many	TRBD2	TRBV28	TRBJ2-5	CASSTPGLGLSGETQYF	TGTGCCAGCAGTACCCCGGGACTAGGTCTTTCGGGCGAGACCCAGTACTTC
large	NA	TRBV10-2	TRBJ2-1	CASSVTSWSDEQFF	TGCGCCAGCAGTGTTACTAGCTGGAGCGATGAGCAGTTCTTC
medium-sized	TRBD2	TRBV5-1	TRBJ2-3	CASSLENRLAGGPDTQYF	TGCGCCAGCAGCTTGGAAAATCGACTAGCGGGAGGGCCAGATACGCAGTATTTT
medium-sized	NA	TRBV20-1	TRBJ2-5	CSGRDTETQYF	TGCAGTGGGCGGGATACAGAGACCCAGTACTTC
many	NA	TRBV27	TRBJ1-5	CASSLEDLSGQHF	TGTGCCAGCAGTTTGGAAGACTTATCGGGCCAGCATTTT
many	TRBD2	TRBV24-1	TRBJ2-1	CATRGTSGGTYEQFF	TGTGCCACCAGGGGGACTAGCGGGGGGACCTATGAGCAGTTCTTC
many	TRBD1	TRBV28	TRBJ2-3	CASSAGGVDTQYF	TGTGCCAGCAGTGCAGGGGGCGTGGATACGCAGTATTTT
many	TRBD1	TRBV20-1	TRBJ1-5	CSASTGGGQPQHF	TGCAGTGCTAGTACAGGGGGCGGTCAGCCCCAGCATTTT
medium-sized	NA	TRBV25-1	TRBJ2-2	CATPGPSVGELFF	TGTGCCACCCCGGGCCCTTCGGTGGGGGAGCTGTTTTTT
many	NA	TRBV20-1	TRBJ2-7	CSARDPQRVSYEQYF	TGCAGTGCTAGAGATCCCCAACGCGTGTCCTACGAGCAGTACTTC
many	NA	TRBV7-2	TRBJ1-4	CASSLVNEKLFF	TGTGCCAGCAGCTTAGTCAATGAAAAACTGTTTTTT
NA	NA	TRBV20-1	TRBJ2-7	CSANKNRDPYEQYF	TGCAGTGCTAACAAAAACAGGGACCCCTACGAGCAGTACTTC
medium-sized	TRBD2	TRBV7-6	TRBJ2-1	CASTLAGQYNEQFF	TGTGCCAGCACCCTAGCGGGACAATACAATGAGCAGTTCTTC
medium-sized	NA	TRBV7-9	TRBJ2-2	CASSLAAGAGELFF	TGTGCCAGCAGCTTAGCTGCAGGGGCCGGGGAGCTGTTTTTT
many	NA	TRBV7-9	TRBJ1-1	CASSYRVAEAFF	TGTGCCAGCAGCTACAGGGTCGCTGAAGCTTTCTTT
many	NA	TRBV20-1	TRBJ1-5	CSARDRNSNQPQHF	TGCAGTGCTAGAGATCGGAATAGCAATCAGCCCCAGCATTTT
NA	TRBD2	TRBV3-1	TRBJ2-5	CACSRSGGGTQYF	TGTGCCTGCAGCCGATCGGGAGGAGGGACCCAGTACTTC
many	NA	TRBV28	TRBJ1-2	CASSFSFIDGYTF	TGTGCCAGCAGTTTCAGTTTTATAGATGGCTACACCTTC
NA	NA	TRBV11-1	TRBJ2-2	CAISLSTGQLFF	TGTGCCATCAGCTTATCCACCGGGCAGCTGTTTTTT
medium-sized	TRBD1	TRBV15	TRBJ1-6	CATSREDRDNSPLHF	TGTGCCACCAGCAGAGAAGACAGGGATAATTCACCCCTCCACTTT